These 21 T cell receptor beta chains were sequenced from one sample in a study of T cells after yellow fever vaccination. TCRdb passed the 5' RACE reads through MiXCR, listing each CDR3 protein once. The repertoire holds 200,000 to 300,000 distinct CDR3 sequences, with under 15% as singletons. Sample: CD4+ T cells sorted from PBMCs, taken 45 days after the yellow fever booster vaccination. Receptors were obtained from a man aged 25 to 40 who received the YFV17D yellow fever vaccine.

This chain joins TRBV4-3 and TRBJ2-5, with D possibly TRBD2 on 6 matching bases. CDR3 length equals 15 residues. Germline V gene data show CDR1 as LGHNA and CDR2 as YSLEER. V was cut by 3 bases and J by 1 base, with 12 bases left in between. The CDR3 loop reads CASSQERRAQETQYF. In DNA form, the CDR3 reads TGCGCCAGCAGCCAGGAGAGGAGGGCCCAAGAGACCCAGTACTTC.

This clonotype turned up a few times. The chain uses TRBV30 and TRBJ1-1, with TRBD1 matching 7 bases. The CDR3 has 14 residues. CDR1 is GTSNPN and CDR2 is SVGIG in the germline V gene (reference sequence). Trimming took 4 bases from V and 1 from J; bases not matched to a gene: 6. In DNA, the CDR3 is TGTGCCTGGACTCGGGACAGAGCGAACACTGAAGCTTTCTTT. Translation gives CAWTRDRANTEAFF.

The chain combines TRBV15 with TRBJ1-4, with D perhaps TRBD1 (5 bases). V was pared by 5 bases and J by 4 bases, with 8 bases between. Germline V gene lookup returns CDR1 LNHNV and CDR2 YYDKDF (reference sequence). The CDR3 is 13 residues long. The DNA for the CDR3 is TGTGCCACCAGCCAGGGAGGTAATGAAAAACTGTTTTTT. It codes for CATSQGGNEKLFF.

This clonotype showed up just a few times. The chain has TRBV25-1 and TRBJ2-7, with D possibly matching TRBD1 (5 bases). CDR1 is MGHDK, CDR2 SYGVNS, per germline. This CDR3 has 11 residues. Between the trimmed V and J ends, which lost 6 bases and 7 bases, there was a span of 10 bases. The CDR3 spells CASRRTQEQYF. Written as DNA, the CDR3 is TGTGCCAGCAGAAGGACACAGGAGCAGTACTTC.

The V call is TRBV6-1, the J call TRBJ2-7, with D perhaps TRBD1 (6 bases). Trimming shortened V by 6 bases and J by 7 bases, and 19 bases separated the two germline ends. This CDR3 region has 14 residues. CDR1 is MNHNS, CDR2 SASEGT, per germline. In DNA, the CDR3 is TGTGCCAGCAGACCCGGGACAAAGAATGGTGAGCAGTACTTC. This codes for CASRPGTKNGEQYF.

This clonotype was seen only a few times. The V call is TRBV7-2, the J call TRBJ1-3; the D gene is possibly TRBD1 (5 bases). The CDR3 is 14 residues long. Germline assignment: CDR1 SGHTA and CDR2 FQGNSA. Deletions cut 3 bases from V and 2 bases from J, with 8 bases between. This CDR3 reads CASSLAQAGNTIYF. The CDR3 DNA reads as TGTGCCAGCAGCTTGGCACAGGCTGGAAACACCATATATTTT. The variable domain in full, with the rest retrieved from reference TRBV7-2 and TRBJ1-3, is GAGVSQSPSNKVTEKGKDVELRCDPISGHTALYWYRQSLGQGLEFLIYFQGNSAPDKSGLPSDRFSAERTGGSVSTLTIQRTQQEDSAVYLCASSLAQAGNTIYFGEGSWLTVV.

This clonotype was recorded at least ten times. V and J are TRBV12-3 or TRBV12-4 and TRBJ1-1; D unresolved. The CDR3 has 11 residues. V was pared by 6 bases and J by 4 bases, with 6 bases between. The CDR3 protein is CASRLSTEAFF. The CDR3 nucleotides are TGTGCCAGCAGGTTAAGCACTGAAGCTTTCTTT.

This clonotype was seen a few times. In DNA form, the CDR3 reads TGCAGTGCGCGGGACACGCGAATGGATACGCAGTATTTT. Protein sequence: CSARDTRMDTQYF. The gene calls are TRBV20-1 and TRBJ2-3; D assignment may be TRBD1 or TRBD2 (6 bases each). The CDR3 runs 13 residues. Deletions cut 6 bases from V and 6 bases from J, with 16 bases between. CDR1 DFQATT and CDR2 SNEGSKA come from the germline V gene (reference sequence).

The chain has TRBV7-2 and TRBJ1-4; D might be TRBD1 (5 bases). Trimming took off 5 bases at V and 3 bases at J, with 10 bases between the two ends. This CDR3 comprises 14 residues. Germline-derived CDR1 and CDR2 are SGHTA and FQGNSA. The CDR3 nucleotides read TGTGCCAGCAGCCTCGCGGGGCCTAATGAAAAACTGTTTTTT. Translating it yields CASSLAGPNEKLFF.

This chain uses TRBV5-1 with TRBJ2-7; no definite D call. This CDR3 is 15 amino acids long. Trimming shortened V by 1 base and J by 0 bases, and 11 bases separated the two germline ends. Germline CDR1 is SGHRS and CDR2 is YFSETQ. The CDR3 loop reads CASSLNSFSSYEQYF. In DNA form, the CDR3 reads TGCGCCAGCAGCTTGAACTCATTTAGCTCCTACGAGCAGTACTTC.

This clonotype was found a few times. The chain couples TRBV29-1 to TRBJ2-3, with TRBD2 matching over 7 bases. This CDR3 region has 13 residues. V shed 5 bases, J shed 2 bases, and the junction held 4 bases outside the gene matches. Looked up from germline, CDR1 is SQVTM and CDR2 is ANQGSEA. The CDR3 DNA reads TGCAGCGTTCGGACTAGTTTCACAGATACGCAGTATTTT. Encoded protein: CSVRTSFTDTQYF.

This clonotype showed up just a few times. The chain is built from TRBV7-9 and TRBJ2-5, with D perhaps matching TRBD1 (6 bases). Trimming took off 5 bases at V and 5 bases at J, with 18 bases between the two ends. The germline V gene has CDR1 SEHNR and CDR2 FQNEAQ (reference sequence). This CDR3 region has 15 residues. CDR3 bases: TGTGCCAGCAGCGCGCTTAAACAGGGTAGGGAGACCCAGTACTTC. As protein: CASSALKQGRETQYF.

This clonotype has more than one count but fewer than ten. The J gene is TRBJ2-7, the V gene TRBV3-1; D not certain. Deletions cut 1 base from V and 0 bases from J, with 13 bases between. The CDR3 sequence is 16 residues long. CDR1 is LGHDT and CDR2 is YNNKEL in the germline V gene (reference sequence). The CDR3: CASSQGEVIASYEQYF. The CDR3 region has the DNA TGTGCCAGCAGCCAAGGAGAAGTTATAGCCTCCTACGAGCAGTACTTC.

In its sample, this clonotype was seen a few times. The rearrangement uses TRBV6-5 and TRBJ2-3; the match to TRBD2 covers 14 bases. Germline V CDR1 and CDR2: MNHEY, SVGAGI. This CDR3 comprises 17 residues. V was clipped by 1 base and J by 5 bases; unmatched bases: 5. The DNA of the CDR3 is TGTGCCAGCAGTTACTTGACTAGCGGGAGGGCCAGAGATACGCAGTATTTT. The encoded protein is CASSYLTSGRARDTQYF.

Only a few counts were recorded for this clonotype. The V call is TRBV21-1, the J call TRBJ2-7; TRBD1 was called by the table and not checked on the DNA. TRBV21-1 is assigned pseudogene status. The CDR3 consists of 13 residues. The CDR3: CASSTGQEHEQYF. The CDR3 bases are TGTGCCAGCAGCACAGGACAGGAGCACGAGCAGTACTTC.

This clonotype was counted a few times. This chain links TRBV20-1 with TRBJ2-7, with a possible D match to TRBD2 (6 bases). Germline CDR1 reads DFQATT; CDR2 reads SNEGSKA (reference sequence). The CDR3 consists of 14 residues. With 5 bases removed from V and 3 bases from J, the gap between germline ends came to 17 bases. CDR3 in amino acids: CSAFTGLSDYEQYF. In DNA, the CDR3 is TGCAGTGCTTTCACGGGACTTAGCGACTACGAGCAGTACTTC.

J is TRBJ2-6 and V is TRBV6-5; D unresolved. The CDR3 totals 12 residues. Trimming took off 5 bases at V and 4 bases at J, with 3 bases between the two ends. Germline CDR1 reads MNHEY; CDR2 reads SVGAGI. The CDR3 DNA reads as TGTGCCAGCAGTAAAGGGGCCAACGTCCTGACTTTC. Translated: CASSKGANVLTF.

This clonotype came up a few times. The V gene is TRBV3-1, the J gene TRBJ2-5; maybe TRBD2 (6 bases). Trimming cost V 3 bases and J 9 bases, with 11 bases left between them. CDR1 and CDR2 from the germline V gene are LGHDT and YNNKEL (reference sequence). The CDR3 spans 12 residues. Written as DNA, the CDR3 is TGTGCCAGCAGCCATTCGAGGGAGGCCCAGTACTTC. This translates into CASSHSREAQYF.

Concerning this clonotype itself: A much larger clone differs by one base, so this may be a read error. The V and J genes are TRBV4-1 and TRBJ2-6; unclear D gene. Trimming removed 0 bases from V and 5 bases from J, with 26 bases in between. Germline V lookup: CDR1 MGHRA, CDR2 YSYEKL. The CDR3 has 21 amino acids. Here the CDR3 DNA reads TGCGCCAGCAGCCAAGATAGGTTAATGGGCCAGGTACTATCTCGGGCCAACGTCCTGACTTTC. Protein product: CASSQDRLMGQVLSRANVLTF.

This clonotype was recorded a few times. The chain combines TRBV5-1 with TRBJ2-7; no reliable D call. The germline V gene encodes CDR1 SGHRS and CDR2 YFSETQ. CDR3 length equals 13 residues. Trimming removed 0 bases at V and 4 bases at J, with 8 bases between. Here the CDR3 DNA reads TGCGCCAGCAGCTTGGAGTGGAGATACGAGCAGTACTTC. Encoded protein: CASSLEWRYEQYF. The variable domain in full, with the rest retrieved from reference TRBV5-1 and TRBJ2-7, is KAGVTQTPRYLIKTRGQQVTLSCSPISGHRSVSWYQQTPGQGLQFLFEYFSETQRNKGNFPGRFSGRQFSNSRSEMNVSTLELGDSALYLCASSLEWRYEQYFGPGTRLTVT.

DNA of the CDR3: TGTGCCAGCAGCTCCGACTTTGACCGCTACGAGCAGTACTTC. This encodes CASSSDFDRYEQYF. This chain connects TRBV7-2 to TRBJ2-7; no clear D. CDR3 length: 14 residues. Trimming pared 4 bases from V and 3 bases from J, leaving 13 bases between. CDR1 is SGHTA, CDR2 FQGNSA, per germline.